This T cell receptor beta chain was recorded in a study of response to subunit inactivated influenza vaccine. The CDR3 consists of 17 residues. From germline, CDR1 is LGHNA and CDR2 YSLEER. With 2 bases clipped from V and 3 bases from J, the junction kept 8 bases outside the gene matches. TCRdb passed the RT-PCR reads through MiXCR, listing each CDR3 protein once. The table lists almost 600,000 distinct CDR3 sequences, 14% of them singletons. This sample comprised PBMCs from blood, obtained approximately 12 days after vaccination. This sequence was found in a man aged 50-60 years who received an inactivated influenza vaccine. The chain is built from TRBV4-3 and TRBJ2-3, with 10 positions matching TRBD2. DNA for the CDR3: TGCGCCAGCAGCCAACTGCATCTAGCGGGGGAGACAGATACGCAGTATTTT. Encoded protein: CASSQLHLAGETDTQYF.